This TCR beta chain appears in the sequencing data of a study of T-cell memory formation after mild COVID-19 (dated by TCRdb to the early 2020s). At the level of the whole study: TCR sequence clusters from the two donors were largely donor specific. The cohort was made up of two young adult volunteers, one female and one male, who were previously healthy. Longitudinal TCRalpha and TCRbeta repertoire sequencing tracked T-cell clones expanding and contracting after mild COVID-19 in a couple of donors. What the work shows at the level of the full study, not this receptor alone: Only a couple of mild cases were covered in the study, and larger cohorts including severe cases with pre-infection samples were considered necessary. Whether the second-wave clones peaking on day 37 were SARS-CoV-2 specific was not confirmed. Contracting CD4+ clones were found mainly in CM and EM memory subsets, while CD8+ clones were enriched in EMRA. Some responding clones were detected in pre-infection memory, which suggested that pre-existing cross-reactive memory T cells had joined the SARS-CoV-2 response. Clones that contracted from day 15 to 85 showed balanced CD4/CD8 phenotypes, whereas a second wave of clones that expanded from day 15 to 37 leaned towards CD4+.

Ficoll-Paque density gradient centrifugation was the method used to isolate PBMCs. Measured from the cysteine to the phenylalanine, the CDR3 is 18 residues long. The kept DNA is CDR3 alone, 54 bases in frame from the first base. V loses 4 bases at its end and J loses 3 bases; junction bases beyond the gene matches: 14. CDR1 SGHVS and CDR2 FNYEAQ are derived from the germline V gene. Concerning this clonotype itself: This clone's antigen is unknown. Base-call qualities are not available, and no considerably larger clone is one nucleotide away.

TCRdb lists the instrument as Illumina NovaSeq 6000. TCRalpha and TCRbeta cDNA libraries were constructed by 5'RACE with constant-segment primers, with sample barcodes and unique molecular identifiers being introduced. RNA was extracted from every sample with Trizol reagent. The libraries were amplified in two PCR steps, and the second step added a second sample barcode and Illumina TruSeq adapters. Sequencing of libraries was performed on an Illumina NovaSeq with 2 x 150 bp paired-end reads. The original methods were these. Demultiplexing of reads and collapsing into UMI-guided consensus sequences were performed with migec v1.2.7. Using mixcr v2.1.11, UMI consensuses were aligned to TRA and TRB V and J templates and then assembled into clonotypes. Clonotypes were classified as expanded or contracted when called significant by both edgeR and NoisET, with noise models trained on biological replicates. For edgeR calls, the cutoffs were a false discovery rate-adjusted p below 0.01 and a log2 fold-change threshold of 1. As an exploratory analysis of dynamics, max-normalized trajectories of the 1000 most abundant clonotypes were examined by PCA with hierarchical clustering. Separately sequenced CD4+ and CD8+ repertoires were used to assign the CD4 or CD8 phenotype of responding clones. Starting from the raw public reads, TCRdb applied fastp trimming at Q25, assembled clones with MiXCR and retained in-frame beta chains. Rows matching on CDR3 protein sequence are summarized as one entry with the most common DNA and genes. These V and J calls are TCRdb output, not the study's own analysis. The sample includes roughly 450,000 distinct CDR3 sequences, with 15% to 20% observed a single time. The ten largest clonotypes hold about 22% of the sample.

The V and J genes are TRBV7-6 and TRBJ2-3; 9 middle bases align to TRBD1. This clonotype originated in a man between 18 and 35 years old who had mild COVID-19 (a few samples of this study predate the infection). The sample titles of this study are shuffled in the database, so cell type and time point are left out; the donor was told from shared clones. What was sequenced was PBMCs or a T cell subset sorted from them (not recorded which). The CDR3 region: CASSSTTVQGAGTDTQYF. The nucleotides read TGTGCCAGCAGCTCAACAACAGTACAGGGGGCTGGTACAGATACGCAGTATTTT.